A single sample gave rise to the 2 T cell receptor beta chains below, sequenced in a study of PD-1 blockade in classical Hodgkin lymphoma. Profiling relied on immunoSEQ multiplex PCR, and the TCRdb table lists in-frame clones only, not all of them. This table holds 50,000 to 65,000 clones, over 85% found once. Time point of the sample: cycle 4 day 1 (C4D1), after 6 weeks of nivolumab. Each patient relapsed following autologous stem cell transplantation, and prior brentuximab vedotin exposure differed. Here the sequenced sample was peripheral blood mononuclear cells (PBMCs), taken before the fourth cycle of nivolumab. The source of these receptors is a human donor with classical Hodgkin lymphoma.

The rearrangement joins TRBV6-1 to TRBJ1-5, with TRBD1 as a possible D gene (6 bases). V gave up 7 bases and J gave up 3 bases, with 13 bases separating them. This CDR3 comprises 14 residues. Germline-derived CDR1 and CDR2 are MNHNS and SASEGT. CDR3: CASKDRSLNQPQHF. The CDR3 nucleotides are TGTGCCAGCAAGGACAGATCGCTCAATCAGCCCCAGCATTTT.

The chain couples TRBV5-1 to TRBJ1-3, with D possibly TRBD1 on 5 matching bases. With 1 base removed from V and 2 bases from J, the gap between germline ends came to 10 bases. Germline V lookup: CDR1 SGHRS, CDR2 YFSETQ. The CDR3 length is 15 residues. In DNA, the CDR3 is TGCGCCAGCAGCTTGTGGCAGGGACCTGGAAACACCATATATTTT. As protein: CASSLWQGPGNTIYF. Full variable domain (remainder filled in from reference TRBV5-1 and TRBJ1-3): KAGVTQTPRYLIKTRGQQVTLSCSPISGHRSVSWYQQTPGQGLQFLFEYFSETQRNKGNFPGRFSGRQFSNSRSEMNVSTLELGDSALYLCASSLWQGPGNTIYFGEGSWLTVV.